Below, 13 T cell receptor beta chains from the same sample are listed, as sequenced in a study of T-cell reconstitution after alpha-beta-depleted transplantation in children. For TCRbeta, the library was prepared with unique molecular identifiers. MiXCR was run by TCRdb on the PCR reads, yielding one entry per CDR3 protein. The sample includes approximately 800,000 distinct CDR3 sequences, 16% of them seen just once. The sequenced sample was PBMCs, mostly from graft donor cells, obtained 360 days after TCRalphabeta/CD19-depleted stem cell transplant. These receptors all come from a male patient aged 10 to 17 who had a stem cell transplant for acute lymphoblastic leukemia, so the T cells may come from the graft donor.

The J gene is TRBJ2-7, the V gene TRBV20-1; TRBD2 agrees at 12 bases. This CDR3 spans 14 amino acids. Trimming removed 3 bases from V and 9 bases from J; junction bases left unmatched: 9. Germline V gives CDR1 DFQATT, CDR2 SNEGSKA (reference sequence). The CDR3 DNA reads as TGCAGTGCTAGCAGGACTAGCGGGAACAGGGGGCAGTACTTC. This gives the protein CSASRTSGNRGQYF.

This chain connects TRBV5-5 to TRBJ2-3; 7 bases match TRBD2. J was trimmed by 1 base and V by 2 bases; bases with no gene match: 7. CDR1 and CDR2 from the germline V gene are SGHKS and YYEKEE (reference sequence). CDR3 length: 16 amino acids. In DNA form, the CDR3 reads TGTGCCAGCAGCTTTCCTCTAGCGGCTCGCACAGATACGCAGTATTTT. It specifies CASSFPLAARTDTQYF.

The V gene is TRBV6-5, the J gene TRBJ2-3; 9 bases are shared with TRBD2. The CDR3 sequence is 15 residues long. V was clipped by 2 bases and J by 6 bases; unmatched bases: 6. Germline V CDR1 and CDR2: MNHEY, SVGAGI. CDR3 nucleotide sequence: TGTGCCAGCAGTTACGGCGGGAGGGTTAGGGATACGCAGTATTTT. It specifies CASSYGGRVRDTQYF.

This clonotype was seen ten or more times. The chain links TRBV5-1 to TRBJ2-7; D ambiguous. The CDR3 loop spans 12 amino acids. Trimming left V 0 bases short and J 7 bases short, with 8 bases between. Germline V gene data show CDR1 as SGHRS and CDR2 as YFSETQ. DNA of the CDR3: TGCGCCAGCAGCTTGGAGTCGGAAGAGCAGTACTTC. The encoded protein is CASSLESEEQYF.

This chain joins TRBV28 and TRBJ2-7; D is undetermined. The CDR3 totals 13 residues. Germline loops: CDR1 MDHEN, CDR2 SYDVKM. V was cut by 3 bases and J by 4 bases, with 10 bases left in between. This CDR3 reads CASSFYNIYEQYF. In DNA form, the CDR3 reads TGTGCCAGCAGTTTTTATAATATATACGAGCAGTACTTC.

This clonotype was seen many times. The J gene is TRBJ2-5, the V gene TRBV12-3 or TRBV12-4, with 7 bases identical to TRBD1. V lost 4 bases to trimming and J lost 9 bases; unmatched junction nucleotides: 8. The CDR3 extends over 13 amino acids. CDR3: CASSSTGDSSQYF. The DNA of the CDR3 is TGTGCCAGCAGTTCCACAGGGGACAGTTCCCAGTACTTC.

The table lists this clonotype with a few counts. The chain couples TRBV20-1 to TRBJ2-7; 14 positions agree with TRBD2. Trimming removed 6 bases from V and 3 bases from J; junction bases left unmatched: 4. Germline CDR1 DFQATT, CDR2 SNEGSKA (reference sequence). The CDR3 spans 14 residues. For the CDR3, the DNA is TGCAGTGCGACCGGGACTAGCGGGAGCTACGAGCAGTACTTC. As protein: CSATGTSGSYEQYF.

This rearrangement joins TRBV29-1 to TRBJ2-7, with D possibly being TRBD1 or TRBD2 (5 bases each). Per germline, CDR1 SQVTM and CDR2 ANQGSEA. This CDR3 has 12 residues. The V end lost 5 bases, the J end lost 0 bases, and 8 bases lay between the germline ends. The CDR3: CSVTGASYEQYF. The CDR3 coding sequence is TGCAGCGTTACCGGGGCCTCCTACGAGCAGTACTTC.

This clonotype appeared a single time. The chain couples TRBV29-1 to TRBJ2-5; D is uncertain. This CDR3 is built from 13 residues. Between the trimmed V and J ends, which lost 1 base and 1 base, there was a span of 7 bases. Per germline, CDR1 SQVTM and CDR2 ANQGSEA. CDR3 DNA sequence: TGCAGCGTTGAAGGCCAGGCCCAAGAGACCCAGTACTTC. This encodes CSVEGQAQETQYF. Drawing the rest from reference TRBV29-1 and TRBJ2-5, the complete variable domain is SAVISQKPSRDICQRGTSLTIQCQVDSQVTMMFWYRQQPGQSLTLIATANQGSEATYESGFVIDKFPISRPNLTFSTLTVSNMSPEDSSIYLCSVEGQAQETQYFGPGTRLLVL.

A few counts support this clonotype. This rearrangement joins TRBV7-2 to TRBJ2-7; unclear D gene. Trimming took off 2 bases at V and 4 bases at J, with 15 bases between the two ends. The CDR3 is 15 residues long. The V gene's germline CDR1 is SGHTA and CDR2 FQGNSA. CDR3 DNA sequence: TGTGCCAGCAGCTTATTGCACTTTACAGTATACGAGCAGTACTTC. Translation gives CASSLLHFTVYEQYF.

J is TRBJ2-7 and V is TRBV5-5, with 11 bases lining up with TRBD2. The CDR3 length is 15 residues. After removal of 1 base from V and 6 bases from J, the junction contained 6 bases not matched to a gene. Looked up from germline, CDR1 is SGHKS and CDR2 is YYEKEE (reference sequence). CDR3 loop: CASSLKTSGSGEQYF. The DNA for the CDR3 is TGTGCCAGCAGCTTGAAAACTAGCGGGAGTGGCGAGCAGTACTTC.

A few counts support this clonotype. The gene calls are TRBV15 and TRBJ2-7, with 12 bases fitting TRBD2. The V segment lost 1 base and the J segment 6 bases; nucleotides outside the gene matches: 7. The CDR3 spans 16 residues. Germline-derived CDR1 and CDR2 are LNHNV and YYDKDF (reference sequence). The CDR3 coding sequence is TGTGCCACCAGCAGAGTCCCACTAGCGGGAGGTGGCGAGCAGTACTTC. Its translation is CATSRVPLAGGGEQYF.

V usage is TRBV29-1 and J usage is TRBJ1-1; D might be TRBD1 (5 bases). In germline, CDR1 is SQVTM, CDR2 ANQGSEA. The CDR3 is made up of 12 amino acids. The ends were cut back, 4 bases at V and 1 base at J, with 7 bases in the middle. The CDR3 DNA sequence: TGCAGCGTTGGGGGGTCGAACACTGAAGCTTTCTTT. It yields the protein CSVGGSNTEAFF.